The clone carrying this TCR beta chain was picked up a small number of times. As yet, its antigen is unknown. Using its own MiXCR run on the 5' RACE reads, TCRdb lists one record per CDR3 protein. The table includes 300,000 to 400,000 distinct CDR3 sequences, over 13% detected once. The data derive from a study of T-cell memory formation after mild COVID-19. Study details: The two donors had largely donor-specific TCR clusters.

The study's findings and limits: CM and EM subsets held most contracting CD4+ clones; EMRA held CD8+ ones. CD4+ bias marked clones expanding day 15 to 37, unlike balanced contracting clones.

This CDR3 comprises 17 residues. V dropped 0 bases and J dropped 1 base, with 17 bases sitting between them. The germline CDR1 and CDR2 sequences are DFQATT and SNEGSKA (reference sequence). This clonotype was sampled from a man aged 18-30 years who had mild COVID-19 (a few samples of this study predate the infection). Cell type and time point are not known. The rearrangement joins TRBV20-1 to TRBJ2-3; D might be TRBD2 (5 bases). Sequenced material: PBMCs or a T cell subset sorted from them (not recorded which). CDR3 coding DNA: TGCAGTGCTAGAGATTCTGGACTGGGCCAAGGCACAGATACGCAGTATTTT. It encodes CSARDSGLGQGTDTQYF.